This T cell receptor (beta chain) was profiled in a study of T cell responses to AZD1222 COVID-19 vaccine. General study points: It should be noted that donors were predominantly white British and more often female, and clonal diversity was possibly underestimated.

As for this clone: The antigen is undetermined.

Repertoires were generated with immunoSEQ multiplex PCR, while TCRdb's copy carries only in-frame clones and drops some. This table holds roughly 100,000 clones, roughly 87% found once. Germline V gives CDR1 SGHRS, CDR2 YFSETQ. Trimming took off 0 bases at V and 6 bases at J, with 9 bases between the two ends. The CDR3 sequence is 13 residues long. Sequenced material: peripheral blood, taken on day 0 of AZD1222 vaccination. The chain employs TRBV5-1 and TRBJ1-2; the D gene is possibly TRBD1 (6 bases). This sequence originates from an adult in good health. This chain's CDR3 is CASSLGQADGYTF. The CDR3, as DNA: TGCGCCAGCAGCTTGGGACAGGCTGATGGCTACACCTTC.